The entry that follows covers one T cell receptor beta chain sequence. TCRdb fed the RT-PCR reads into MiXCR, producing one record per CDR3 protein. The sample yields about 960,000 distinct CDR3 sequences, under 20% seen once. The sample comes from a study of patients and donors after allogeneic stem cell transplantation. The sample was blood, either unsorted or a sorted T cell fraction (not recorded which). This clonotype was sampled from a human donor who was either an allogeneic HSCT recipient or a stem cell or donor lymphocyte infusion donor (not recorded which). It is not recorded whose cells these are; they may come from a transplant donor.

CDR3 nucleotides: TGTGCCAGCAGCCAATCTGGCCGGGGAATGTGGGAACTGTTTTTT. Protein sequence: CASSQSGRGMWELFF. The chain couples TRBV3-1 to TRBJ1-4; no definite D call. The CDR3 contains 15 residues. Trimming removed 2 bases from V and 12 bases from J, with 19 bases in between. From germline, CDR1 is LGHDT and CDR2 YNNKEL (reference sequence). Drawing the rest from reference TRBV3-1 and TRBJ1-4, the complete variable domain is DTAVSQTPKYLVTQMGNDKSIKCEQNLGHDTMYWYKQDSKKFLKIMFSYNNKELIINETVPNRFSPKSPDKAHLNLHINSLELGDSAVYFCASSQSGRGMWELFFGSGTQLSVL.